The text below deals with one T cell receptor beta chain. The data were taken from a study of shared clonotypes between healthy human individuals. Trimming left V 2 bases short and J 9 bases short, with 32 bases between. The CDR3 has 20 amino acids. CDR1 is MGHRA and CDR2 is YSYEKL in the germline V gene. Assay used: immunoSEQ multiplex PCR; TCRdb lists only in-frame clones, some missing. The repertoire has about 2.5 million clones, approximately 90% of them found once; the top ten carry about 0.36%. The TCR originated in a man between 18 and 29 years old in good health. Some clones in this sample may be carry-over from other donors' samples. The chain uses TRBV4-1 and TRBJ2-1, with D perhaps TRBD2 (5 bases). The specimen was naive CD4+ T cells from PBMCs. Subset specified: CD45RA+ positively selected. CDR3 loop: CASSQILARENNSKKGEQFF. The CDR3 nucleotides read TGCGCCAGCAGCCAAATCCTAGCCAGAGAAAATAATTCAAAGAAAGGTGAGCAGTTCTTC.